The entry below gives a single T cell receptor beta chain sequence along with its context. This clonotype was detected many times. No antigen is known for it. One base away there is no much larger clone; base qualities are not given. TCR cDNA was made using 5'RACE template switching, a step that added a universal primer site and unique molecular identifiers. Priming of cDNA synthesis was performed from both the TCR alpha and TCR beta constant segments. Two PCR steps were used to amplify libraries, with sample barcodes and sequencing adapters being added in the second step. Sequencing of libraries was performed on Illumina HiSeq 2500 (2x100 bp) or NovaSeq (2x150 bp). Concerning the study's data processing: MIGEC handled demultiplexing of reads and collapsing into UMI consensus sequences, while MiXCR performed V(D)J alignment. Vaccine-responding clonotypes were identified with edgeR using replicate PBMC samples, with FDR below 0.01 and a log2 fold change above 5 up to day 15 being required. CD4 or CD8 identity was assigned to each bulk clonotype according to whether the clonotype was present at higher abundance in the sequenced CD4 repertoire or the sequenced CD8 repertoire. Clones were called with MiXCR by TCRdb after fastp trimmed the public reads at Q25, and only in-frame beta chains were retained. When rows share a CDR3 protein, they turn into one entry using the most common DNA and genes. Here the V and J calls rest on TCRdb's processing, not on the authors' analysis. A total of 450,000 to 650,000 distinct CDR3 sequences appear in this sample, roughly 22% of them only once. Approximately 16% of the sample is held by the ten biggest clonotypes.

In light of the paper, this sample's treatment or condition label describes: live attenuated yellow fever vaccine strain. At each blood-draw timepoint, two biological replicates of bulk PBMCs were obtained. A standard Ficoll-Paque protocol was used to isolate PBMCs from peripheral blood. TriZol was used to extract RNA from bulk PBMCs, from CD4 and CD8 fractions, and from dextramer-positive and dextramer-negative fractions. This sample is drawn from a study of T cells after yellow fever vaccination (dated by TCRdb to between 2018 and 2021). As for the study more broadly: The SMART-Seq v4 Ultra Low Input RNA kit was used to prepare libraries from fractions with low cell numbers. To follow T-cell clones before and after both primary and booster YFV17D yellow fever vaccination, bulk TCR alpha and beta repertoires underwent longitudinal sequencing. Two healthy male donors, one aged 18 to 29 and one aged 30 to 39 years, were included in the cohort. Blood was collected at multiple timepoints before and after primary and secondary immunization, and bulk PBMC replicates and cell subsets were isolated. Broader findings and caveats from the paper: Compared with the primary T-cell response, the secondary T-cell response was faster but weaker, reaching its peak on day 5 rather than on day 15. A small share of clonotypes occurred in both CD4 and CD8 compartments, likely arising from convergent recombination. Because abundant contaminating clonotypes from the bulk population could be contained in FACS-sorted repertoires, computational filtering was required. The study included only a couple of donors, which limits how far the findings can be generalized. After the booster, most of the clones that had expanded following primary vaccination were detected again (around 97% of CD4 and 80% to 90% of CD8), which suggests that memory was broadly maintained.

V is shortened by 0 bases, J by 0 bases, and the region joining them spans 7 bases. Based on the germline V gene, the CDR1 and CDR2 sequences are SGDLS and YYNGEE. The cysteine opens and the phenylalanine closes a CDR3 of 15 amino acids. The retained sequence is limited to the CDR3, 45 bases, with the frame set at the first base. The TCR comes from a young man who received the YFV17D yellow fever vaccine. The V and J segments used are TRBV9 and TRBJ2-1; the D gene lacks a confident call. The specimen comprised PBMCs, sampled approximately 22 days after the first yellow fever vaccination. The CDR3 corresponds to CASSVGASSYNEQFF. The bases are TGTGCCAGCAGCGTAGGGGCGAGCTCCTACAATGAGCAGTTCTTC.